This T cell receptor beta chain was profiled in a study of shared clonotypes between healthy human individuals. Study overall: Every donor yielded three CD4 naive, three CD4 memory, two CD8 naive and one CD8 memory plate.

This clone was recorded at least ten times. Germline V gene lookup returns CDR1 KGHSH and CDR2 LQKENI. The CDR3 runs to 16 residues. The V gene lost 4 bases and the J gene lost 2 bases, with 16 bases spanning the gap. The assay was immunoSEQ multiplex PCR, and TCRdb's table has in-frame clones only and misses some. The sample consists of 850,000 to 1,200,000 clones, around 74% of them appearing once. The chain joins TRBV18 to TRBJ2-3; D possibly corresponds to TRBD2 (6 bases). This sequence was found in a man between 18 and 35 years old in good health. What was sequenced was memory CD4+ T cells sorted from blood. Stated subset: CD45RA-negative fraction. The CDR3 coding sequence is TGTGCCAGCTCACAAGACTGGAGGGACCCCACAGATACGCAGTATTTT. Amino acid sequence: CASSQDWRDPTDTQYF.